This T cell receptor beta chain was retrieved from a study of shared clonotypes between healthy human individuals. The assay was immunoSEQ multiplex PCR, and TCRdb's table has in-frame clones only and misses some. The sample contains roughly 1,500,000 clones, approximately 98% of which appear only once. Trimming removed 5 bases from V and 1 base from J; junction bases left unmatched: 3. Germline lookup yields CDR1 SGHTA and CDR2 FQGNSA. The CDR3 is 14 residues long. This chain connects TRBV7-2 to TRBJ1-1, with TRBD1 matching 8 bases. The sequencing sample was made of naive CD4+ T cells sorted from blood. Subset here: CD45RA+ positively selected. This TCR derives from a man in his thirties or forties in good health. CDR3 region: CASSRQGQNTEAFF. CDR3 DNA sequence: TGTGCCAGCAGCAGACAGGGGCAGAACACTGAAGCTTTCTTT. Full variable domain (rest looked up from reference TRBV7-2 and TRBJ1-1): GAGVSQSPSNKVTEKGKDVELRCDPISGHTALYWYRQSLGQGLEFLIYFQGNSAPDKSGLPSDRFSAERTGGSVSTLTIQRTQQEDSAVYLCASSRQGQNTEAFFGQGTRLTVV.